This TCR beta chain was sequenced for a study of blood T cell repertoires in COVID-19. Study information: Sites in the United States, Italy and Spain provided acute and convalescent COVID-19 samples. In each case, the material was cDNA or gDNA derived from T cells, B-cell-depleted T cells, or PBMCs.

V lost 0 bases and J 4 bases, leaving 9 bases between the germline ends. CDR1 is PRHDT, CDR2 FYEKMQ, per germline (reference sequence). The CDR3 is 15 residues long. Original handling: Scientists estimated how many nucleated cells there were by amplifying reference gene primers. Data came from immunoSEQ multiplex PCR; TCRdb stores just in-frame clones and leaves some out. The V and J calls and clone size come from that table; D and trimming were worked out from the DNA. The repertoire includes about 210,000 clones, 84% of them detected once, and approximately 8.1% sits in the top ten. The sequence derives from a woman aged 50 to 60 with active or convalescent COVID-19. Sequencing was done on a sample of peripheral blood. This chain links TRBV13 with TRBJ2-2, with D hard to call. CDR3 DNA: TGTGCCAGCAGCTTAGGGACTCCCCGCACCGGGGAGCTGTTTTTT. Translation gives CASSLGTPRTGELFF.